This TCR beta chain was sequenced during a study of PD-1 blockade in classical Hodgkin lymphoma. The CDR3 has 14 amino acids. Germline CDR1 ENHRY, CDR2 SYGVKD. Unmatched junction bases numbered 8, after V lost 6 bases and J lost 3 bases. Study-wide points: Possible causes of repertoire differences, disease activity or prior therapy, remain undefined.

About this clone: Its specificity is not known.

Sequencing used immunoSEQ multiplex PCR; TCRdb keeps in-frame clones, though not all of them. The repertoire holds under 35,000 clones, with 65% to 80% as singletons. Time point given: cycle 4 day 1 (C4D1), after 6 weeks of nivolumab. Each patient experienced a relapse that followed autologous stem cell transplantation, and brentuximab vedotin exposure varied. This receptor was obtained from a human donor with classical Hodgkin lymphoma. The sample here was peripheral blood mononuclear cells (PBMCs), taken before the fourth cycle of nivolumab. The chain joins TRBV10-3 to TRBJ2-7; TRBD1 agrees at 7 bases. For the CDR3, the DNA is TGTGCCATCAGCTTTGCACAGGGGAGCTACGAGCAGTACTTC. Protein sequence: CAISFAQGSYEQYF.